These T cell receptor beta chains were read from a single sample in a study of early T cells in non-severe SARS-CoV-2 infection. A single record per CDR3 protein comes from TCRdb applying MiXCR to the 5' RACE reads. The data contain about 46,000 distinct CDR3 sequences, less than 10% of them seen just once; the ten biggest clones take up approximately 5.4%. This specimen was whole blood, taken at baseline. These receptors were collected from an adult who was a healthcare worker with PCR-confirmed SARS-CoV-2 infection or an uninfected control (not recorded which). Both conserved end residues are part of each CDR3. D genes are given only for firm matches. The listing skips clone size in some rows; elsewhere it reads once, few, many or a size class.

len	v_gene	d_gene	abundance	j_gene	CDR3aa	CDR3nt
15	TRBV4-3	.	.	TRBJ2-1	CASSQVLQGTSEQFF	TGCGCCAGCAGCCAAGTTTTACAGGGTACGAGTGAGCAGTTCTTC
17	TRBV20-1	TRBD2	many	TRBJ2-3	CSASSGGAYLGTDTQYF	TGCAGTGCTAGTAGCGGGGGGGCGTATTTAGGCACAGATACGCAGTATTTT
13	TRBV19	.	many	TRBJ2-1	CASSIPRAERQFF	TGTGCCAGTAGTATACCCAGGGCCGAGCGGCAGTTCTTC
13	TRBV11-2	.	.	TRBJ2-7	CASSLWGTYEQYF	TGTGCCAGCAGCTTGTGGGGAACCTACGAGCAGTACTTC
15	TRBV7-9	.	few	TRBJ2-1	CASSLRGDNYNEQFF	TGTGCCAGCAGCCTCCGTGGGGATAACTACAATGAGCAGTTCTTC
13	TRBV7-2	.	many	TRBJ2-3	CASSLGWGDTQYF	TGTGCCAGCAGCTTGGGGTGGGGAGATACGCAGTATTTT
20	TRBV9	TRBD1	few	TRBJ1-6	CASSHQSGTGGDFPNSPLHF	TGTGCCAGCAGCCACCAATCGGGGACAGGGGGCGATTTCCCCAATTCACCCCTCCACTTT
14	TRBV18	.	few	TRBJ1-4	CASSPGATNEKLFF	TGTGCCAGCTCACCAGGCGCAACTAATGAAAAACTGTTTTTT
14	TRBV5-1	TRBD1	.	TRBJ2-1	CASHGTGFLIEQFF	TGCGCCAGCCACGGGACAGGCTTTCTCATTGAGCAGTTCTTC
15	TRBV7-2	.	many	TRBJ1-4	CASSFLDATNEKLFF	TGTGCCAGCAGCTTCTTAGACGCAACTAATGAAAAACTGTTTTTT
14	TRBV5-1	TRBD1	.	TRBJ2-7	CASSHRDRDYEQYF	TGCGCCAGCAGCCACCGGGACAGGGACTACGAGCAGTACTTC
13	TRBV5-1	.	.	TRBJ2-3	CASSSTSTDTQYF	TGCGCCAGCAGCTCTACTAGCACAGATACGCAGTATTTT
13	TRBV18	.	few	TRBJ1-2	CASSPGGDYGYTF	TGTGCCAGCTCACCGGGGGGCGACTATGGCTACACCTTC
13	TRBV12-3/TRBV12-4	.	few	TRBJ2-5	CASSLMEGETQYF	TGTGCCAGCAGTTTGATGGAAGGGGAGACCCAGTACTTC
15	TRBV28	TRBD2	many	TRBJ2-3	CASTIAGGGTDTQYF	TGTGCCAGCACTATAGCGGGAGGAGGCACAGATACGCAGTATTTT
17	TRBV3-1	TRBD1	.	TRBJ1-2	CASSHSRPGQGSYGYTF	TGTGCCAGCAGCCACAGCCGACCGGGACAGGGTAGCTATGGCTACACCTTC
12	TRBV10-3	.	few	TRBJ1-3	CAISVNGNTIYF	TGTGCCATCAGTGTAAACGGAAACACCATATATTTT
16	TRBV4-3	.	few	TRBJ2-6	CASSQVFGSGANVLTF	TGCGCCAGCAGCCAAGTTTTCGGATCTGGGGCCAACGTCCTGACTTTC
16	TRBV20-1	TRBD1	few	TRBJ1-5	CSVPWTGTPSNQPQHF	TGCAGTGTACCGTGGACAGGGACACCAAGCAATCAGCCCCAGCATTTT
13	TRBV18	.	.	TRBJ1-2	CASSPRGDYGYTF	TGTGCCAGCTCACCCCGGGGAGACTATGGCTACACCTTC
15	TRBV25-1	.	.	TRBJ1-1	CASSEYPDGHTEAFF	TGTGCCAGCAGTGAATACCCGGACGGTCACACTGAAGCTTTCTTT
12	TRBV6-2/TRBV6-3	.	few	TRBJ1-2	CASSYSPQGYTF	TGTGCCAGCAGTTACTCACCACAGGGCTACACCTTC
13	TRBV7-9	TRBD1	many	TRBJ2-1	CASSLERRDRQFF	TGTGCCAGCAGCTTAGAACGCCGGGACAGGCAGTTCTTC
13	TRBV29-1	.	many	TRBJ2-3	CSVGGAGTDTQYF	TGCAGCGTTGGGGGGGCGGGCACAGATACGCAGTATTTT
14	TRBV11-2	.	.	TRBJ2-7	CASSFTGLAYEQYF	TGTGCCAGCAGCTTTACGGGACTTGCCTACGAGCAGTACTTC
16	TRBV7-3	.	.	TRBJ2-2	CASSLKFTGRTGELFF	TGTGCCAGCAGCTTAAAGTTTACGGGTCGCACCGGGGAGCTGTTTTTT
15	TRBV5-6	TRBD2	few	TRBJ2-1	CASRPGLAGGYEQFF	TGTGCCAGCAGACCAGGACTAGCGGGAGGATATGAGCAGTTCTTC
16	TRBV6-5	.	many	TRBJ1-1	CASRSDSARGNTEAFF	TGTGCCAGCAGATCGGACAGCGCCAGAGGGAACACTGAAGCTTTCTTT
13	TRBV11-2	.	.	TRBJ1-1	CASSGGWNTEAFF	TGTGCCAGCAGTGGTGGGTGGAACACTGAAGCTTTCTTT
14	TRBV9	.	few	TRBJ2-2	CASSVAGGSGELFF	TGTGCCAGCAGCGTAGCCGGGGGATCCGGGGAGCTGTTTTTT
16	TRBV18	.	.	TRBJ1-5	CASSPLREGSNQPQHF	TGTGCCAGCTCACCCCTCAGGGAGGGGTCGAATCAGCCCCAGCATTTT
14	TRBV7-2	.	many	TRBJ2-7	CASSLSVIAYEQYF	TGTGCCAGCAGCTTATCTGTGATAGCTTACGAGCAGTACTTC
12	TRBV12-3/TRBV12-4	.	many	TRBJ1-1	CASSFGNTEAFF	TGTGCCAGCAGTTTTGGAAACACTGAAGCTTTCTTT
15	TRBV7-8	TRBD1	many	TRBJ1-3	CASRTQGAQGNTIYF	TGTGCCAGCAGGACACAGGGGGCGCAAGGAAACACCATATATTTT
15	TRBV2	.	.	TRBJ1-1	CASSLKLTGNTEAFF	TGTGCCAGCAGCCTTAAGCTGACAGGGAACACTGAAGCTTTCTTT
16	TRBV7-2	TRBD1	.	TRBJ2-3	CASSPQGEDRADTQYF	TGTGCCAGCAGCCCGCAAGGGGAGGACAGGGCCGATACGCAGTATTTT
15	TRBV9	.	.	TRBJ2-5	CASSVEGSHQETQYF	TGTGCCAGCAGCGTAGAGGGGAGTCACCAAGAGACCCAGTACTTC
14	TRBV20-1	.	many	TRBJ1-1	CSARSGGMNTEAFF	TGCAGTGCTAGGAGTGGGGGTATGAACACTGAAGCTTTCTTT
12	TRBV30	.	.	TRBJ2-5	CAWSVSVKTQYF	TGTGCCTGGAGTGTTTCCGTAAAGACCCAGTACTTC
12	TRBV2	.	.	TRBJ2-7	CASRTDLYEQYF	TGTGCCAGCAGGACAGACCTCTACGAGCAGTACTTC
16	TRBV4-1	.	few	TRBJ2-3	CASSQEAGPSTDTQYF	TGCGCCAGCAGCCAAGAGGCCGGTCCAAGCACAGATACGCAGTATTTT
13	TRBV20-1	.	.	TRBJ2-7	CSASGTGLYEQYF	TGCAGTGCTAGTGGGACTGGACTCTACGAGCAGTACTTC
15	TRBV27	.	many	TRBJ2-7	CASRYDWGGASEQYF	TGTGCCAGCAGATACGACTGGGGGGGCGCTTCCGAGCAGTACTTC
17	TRBV18	TRBD2	many	TRBJ2-5	CASSPNFGGGGAGTQYF	TGTGCCAGCTCACCAAATTTCGGCGGCGGGGGGGCCGGGACCCAGTACTTC
14	TRBV2	TRBD2	many	TRBJ2-1	CASSPWTSGGEQFF	TGTGCCAGCAGTCCCTGGACTAGCGGGGGTGAGCAGTTCTTC
15	TRBV7-2	.	many	TRBJ2-1	CASSLGPGPYNEQFF	TGTGCCAGCAGCTTAGGTCCAGGCCCCTACAATGAGCAGTTCTTC
15	TRBV28	.	many	TRBJ2-4	CASRDTFTFKNIQYF	TGTGCCAGCAGAGACACCTTCACTTTCAAAAACATTCAGTACTTC
14	TRBV7-8	TRBD1	.	TRBJ1-2	CASSADRVPARYTF	TGTGCCAGCAGCGCGGACAGGGTTCCCGCCCGCTACACCTTC
14	TRBV6-5	TRBD2	many	TRBJ2-1	CASSYVQRGHEQFF	TGTGCCAGCAGTTACGTACAGCGGGGCCATGAGCAGTTCTTC
13	TRBV7-2	.	few	TRBJ2-7	CASSLSGSYEQYF	TGTGCCAGCAGCTTATCGGGGTCCTACGAGCAGTACTTC
13	TRBV7-2	.	few	TRBJ2-3	CASSLATTDTQYF	TGTGCCAGCAGCTTAGCAACAACAGATACGCAGTATTTT
15	TRBV28	.	.	TRBJ2-1	CASSPLGGVDNEQFF	TGTGCCAGCAGTCCCCTCGGGGGAGTCGACAATGAGCAGTTCTTC
16	TRBV18	.	many	TRBJ2-2	CASSPFPVGNTGELFF	TGTGCCAGCTCACCATTCCCGGTGGGGAACACCGGGGAGCTGTTTTTT
13	TRBV5-1	.	few	TRBJ1-2	CASSIGTGSGYTF	TGCGCCAGCAGCATCGGGACGGGCAGTGGCTACACCTTC
15	TRBV5-1	.	many	TRBJ2-3	CASSFWGPSTDTQYF	TGCGCCAGCAGCTTCTGGGGCCCTAGCACAGATACGCAGTATTTT
14	TRBV11-2	.	.	TRBJ1-1	CASSFETANTEAFF	TGTGCCAGCAGCTTTGAGACAGCCAACACTGAAGCTTTCTTT
17	TRBV10-3	TRBD2	many	TRBJ2-3	CASEPGLAGTNTDTQYF	TGTGCCTCGGAGCCGGGACTAGCGGGAACAAACACAGATACGCAGTATTTT
12	TRBV5-4	.	.	TRBJ2-1	CASSSDSREQFF	TGTGCCAGCAGCTCCGACTCTCGTGAGCAGTTCTTC
15	TRBV18	TRBD1	many	TRBJ1-2	CASSPTTGAGYGYTF	TGTGCCAGCTCACCTACGACAGGGGCTGGGTATGGCTACACCTTC